The clone carrying this T cell receptor (beta chain) was seen just once. The sample originates from a study of control samples from healthy donors and cancer patients. The table came from immunoSEQ multiplex PCR; TCRdb's copy has only in-frame clones and leaves some out. This repertoire shows about 15,000 clones, approximately 80% found once; its top ten account for 17%. This receptor was obtained from a female donor with lung cancer. Source material: formalin-fixed, paraffin-embedded tissue.

DNA of the CDR3: TGTGCCAGCAGTGAGTCCACAGGGGCCTTTTCACCCCTCCACTTT. This codes for CASSESTGAFSPLHF. This sequence joins TRBV25-1 and TRBJ1-6; TRBD1 agrees at 7 bases. J lost 9 bases, V lost 3 bases, and 8 bases had no gene match. The germline gives CDR1 MGHDK, CDR2 SYGVNS. The CDR3 consists of 15 residues. The full variable domain, completed using reference TRBV25-1 and TRBJ1-6, is EADIYQTPRYLVIGTGKKITLECSQTMGHDKMYWYQQDPGMELHLIHYSYGVNSTEKGDLSSESTVSRIRTEHFPLTLESARPSHTSQYLCASSESTGAFSPLHFGNGTRLTVT.